What follows are 8 T cell receptor beta chains derived from one specimen sequenced in a study of blood T cell repertoires in COVID-19. Profiling relied on immunoSEQ multiplex PCR, and the TCRdb table lists in-frame clones only, not all of them. Of 65,000 to 85,000 clones listed, around 83% are singletons. Sequenced: peripheral blood. The source is a man aged 45-65 years with active COVID-19.

The rearrangement links TRBV2 to TRBJ2-1; 7 bases line up with TRBD1. The length of the CDR3 is 13 residues. The germline gives CDR1 SNHLY, CDR2 FYNNEI. V lost 6 bases to trimming and J lost 5 bases; unmatched junction nucleotides: 4. This CDR3 reads CASSKGQNNEQFF. CDR3 nucleotides: TGTGCCAGCAGCAAGGGACAGAACAATGAGCAGTTCTTC.

V and J are TRBV5-5 and TRBJ2-1; TRBD1 agrees at 7 bases. Trimming removed 5 bases from V and 7 bases from J; junction bases left unmatched: 9. The germline V gene encodes CDR1 SGHKS and CDR2 YYEKEE (reference sequence). CDR3 length equals 14 residues. The CDR3 here is CASRRTGSENEQFF. Here the CDR3 DNA reads TGTGCCAGCAGAAGGACAGGTTCGGAGAATGAGCAGTTCTTC.

V is TRBV28 and J is TRBJ2-7, with D perhaps matching TRBD2 (5 bases). The CDR3 contains 12 residues. Between the trimmed V and J ends, which lost 6 bases and 6 bases, there was a span of 12 bases. The germline CDR1 and CDR2 sequences are MDHEN and SYDVKM. The CDR3 bases are TGTGCCAGCAGAGGTAGCGTTGGCGAGCAGTACTTC. It encodes CASRGSVGEQYF.

This chain connects TRBV6-4 to TRBJ1-5, with D maybe TRBD1 (6 bases). The CDR3 runs 16 residues. Germline CDR1 and CDR2: MRHNA and SNTAGT. V was cut by 4 bases and J by 4 bases, with 17 bases left in between. In DNA, the CDR3 is TGTGCCAGCAGTGCCCTCGACAGGAGGCAAAATCAGCCCCAGCATTTT. Its translation is CASSALDRRQNQPQHF.

This clone has just a few counts. The chain combines TRBV10-1 with TRBJ2-7; TRBD1 might be the D (6 bases). The germline CDR1 and CDR2 sequences are WNHNN and SYGVQD (reference sequence). This CDR3 has 13 amino acids. The ends were cut back, 6 bases at V and 5 bases at J, with 14 bases in the middle. CDR3 sequence reads: CASSLRGSDEQYF. The CDR3 DNA reads TGCGCCAGCAGCCTGAGGGGGAGCGACGAGCAGTACTTC.

This chain links TRBV9 with TRBJ1-2; 7 bases fit TRBD1. V was pared by 3 bases and J by 4 bases, with 3 bases of the junction left unmatched. Germline CDR1 is SGDLS and CDR2 is YYNGEE. This CDR3 comprises 13 residues. CDR3 residues: CASSGNRGYGYTF. The CDR3 DNA follows: TGTGCCAGCAGCGGGAACAGGGGCTATGGCTACACCTTC.

The chain links TRBV7-3 to TRBJ2-1; D is perhaps TRBD2 (6 bases). Germline loops: CDR1 SGHTA, CDR2 FQGTGA. This CDR3 has 14 amino acids. V lost 1 base and J 7 bases, leaving 11 bases between the germline ends. The CDR3 DNA follows: TGTGCCAGCAGCTTAAGACTAGTCGGGAATGAGCAGTTCTTC. It yields the protein CASSLRLVGNEQFF.

The chain couples TRBV7-9 to TRBJ2-3, with TRBD1 matching over 7 bases. The CDR3 spans 13 residues. From germline, CDR1 is SEHNR and CDR2 FQNEAQ (reference sequence). With V trimmed by 6 bases and J by 1 base, 1 base remained unmatched. CDR3 amino acids: CASSQGGTDTQYF. DNA for the CDR3: TGTGCCAGCAGTCAGGGGGGCACAGATACGCAGTATTTT.